The text below deals with one T cell receptor (beta chain). Its antigen is unknown. Within the sample, other DNA sequences also encode this same CDR3. These data belong to a study of OX40 agonist ivuxolimab in advanced cancers. Study as a whole: Patients assigned to dose escalation were diagnosed with hepatocellular carcinoma, melanoma, renal cell or head and neck cancer.

TCRdb's copy holds only in-frame clones and misses some; the assay was immunoSEQ multiplex PCR. The sample has under 75,000 clones, around 85% seen once. Study-level points and caveats: On average, a greater number of expanded clones characterised CD8+ T cells relative to CD4+. Part of the nonresponder group also had normalized T-cell clonal expansion that was low.

The TCR was taken from an adult with an advanced solid tumor such as melanoma, head and neck, liver or kidney cancer. The input for sequencing was CD4+ or CD8+ T cells sorted from blood, taken in a trial of the OX40 agonist ivuxolimab.

The CDR3 sequence: CASRGSGGDNEQFF. CDR3 DNA sequence: TGTGCCAGCAGGGGAAGCGGGGGGGACAATGAGCAGTTCTTC. V gene TRBV2 combines with J gene TRBJ2-1; 10 bases map to TRBD2. CDR1 is SNHLY, CDR2 FYNNEI, per germline. Trimming at V came to 6 bases and at J to 5 bases, leaving 4 bases not matched to a gene. The CDR3 contains 14 residues.